This T cell receptor beta chain was retrieved from a study of blood T cell repertoires in COVID-19. Study details: Samples came from the United States, Italy and Spain, spanning acute and convalescent COVID-19. PBMCs, B-cell-depleted T cells, or T cells were the source of the cDNA or gDNA that made up the material.

In germline, CDR1 is SGDLS, CDR2 YYNGEE. V lost 2 bases to trimming and J lost 4 bases, with 10 bases between them. This CDR3 spans 14 amino acids. This clone was counted once. Under the authors' procedure: The assay estimated nucleated cells by amplifying reference gene primers. This table comes from immunoSEQ multiplex PCR, and its TCRdb copy is limited to in-frame clones, with some not included. For V, J and clone size, that table is used; D and trimming come from the DNA. This sample has 83,000 or so clones, with roughly 78% found just once. The chain carries TRBV9 and TRBJ1-3; no reliable D call. The receptor's source is a human donor in a cohort sampled during active COVID-19. Source material: peripheral blood. CDR3 amino acids: CASSVLAAGNTIYF. CDR3 DNA: TGTGCCAGCAGCGTCCTGGCGGCCGGAAACACCATATATTTT.